This TCR beta chain was documented in a study of blood T cell repertoires in COVID-19. Trimming removed 5 bases from V and 6 bases from J, with 16 bases in between. The CDR3 consists of 14 residues. Germline V gene lookup returns CDR1 SGHVS and CDR2 FNYEAQ. Grouping used clinical history reported by participants in a survey and questionnaire. The data were produced by immunoSEQ multiplex PCR, yet TCRdb's version contains in-frame clones alone and is incomplete. The top ten hold around 8% of the sample, which has around 500,000 clones, about 88% seen once. The material sequenced was PBMCs or T cells enriched from blood (not recorded which). This TCR came from a woman aged 55-69 years who had recovered from COVID-19. This rearrangement joins TRBV7-6 to TRBJ1-2; perhaps TRBD1 as D (5 bases). The CDR3 loop reads CASSLVGGGDGYTF. The CDR3 DNA reads as TGTGCCAGCAGCCTCGTGGGGGGAGGCGATGGCTACACCTTC.